This T cell receptor (beta chain) was profiled in a study of long-term antiretroviral therapy in people with HIV. Sequencing relied on immunoSEQ assay v3.0, run at survey level. Assay used: immunoSEQ multiplex PCR; TCRdb lists only in-frame clones, some missing. Counted here are approximately 27,000 clones, around 90% occurring once; the ten biggest clones make up approximately 4.3%. Trimming took off 0 bases at V and 4 bases at J, with 11 bases between the two ends. From germline, CDR1 is SGHRS and CDR2 YFSETQ. The CDR3 is 14 amino acids. The TCR comes from a woman aged 40 to 55 with HIV. The V and J genes are TRBV5-1 and TRBJ2-7, with D unresolved. Sequenced material: unsorted PBMCs, taken 5 to 5.5 years after starting antiretroviral therapy. This chain's CDR3 is CASSLAGSTYEQYF. DNA of the CDR3: TGCGCCAGCAGCTTGGCAGGTTCGACGTACGAGCAGTACTTC. The variable domain in full, with the rest retrieved from reference TRBV5-1 and TRBJ2-7, is KAGVTQTPRYLIKTRGQQVTLSCSPISGHRSVSWYQQTPGQGLQFLFEYFSETQRNKGNFPGRFSGRQFSNSRSEMNVSTLELGDSALYLCASSLAGSTYEQYFGPGTRLTVT.